The clone carrying this T cell receptor beta chain was picked up a small number of times. What it binds is unknown. These data originate in a study of post-analysis software for immune sequencing data. Overall study findings and caveats: Multiple sclerosis patients had significantly lower normalized Chao1 diversity than controls. Analysis by F measure revealed that same-batch samples clustered strongly together.

Unique molecular identifiers were carried by the TCR beta cDNA libraries. TCRdb independently ran MiXCR on the PCR reads; one entry per CDR3 protein. The sample lists roughly 540,000 distinct CDR3 sequences, roughly 34% seen once, with 4.5% to 7.5% in the top ten. The specimen was blood. This sequence was found in a girl aged 2-17 years with multiple sclerosis.

This CDR3 is CASSRSPGRNTGELFF. In nucleotides, the CDR3 is TGTGCCAGCAGTCGAAGTCCCGGTCGGAACACCGGGGAGCTGTTTTTT. The chain has TRBV12-3 or TRBV12-4 and TRBJ2-2; D gene ambiguous. Between the trimmed V and J ends, which lost 5 bases and 1 base, there was a span of 14 bases. The CDR3 runs 16 residues.